What follows are 23 T cell receptor beta chains derived from one specimen sequenced in a study of blood T cell repertoires in COVID-19. Libraries were prepared by immunoSEQ multiplex PCR; TCRdb keeps only in-frame clonotypes and omits some of them. The table has under 300,000 clones, about 80% seen once. Input material: peripheral blood. These receptors were taken from a woman over 75 with acute or convalescent COVID-19.

As DNA, the CDR3 is TGTGCCAGCAGTCACCTAGGGACAGGTGCGAACACCGGGGAGCTGTTTTTT. Protein sequence: CASSHLGTGANTGELFF. The chain employs TRBV3-1 (or the pseudogene TRBV3-2) and TRBJ2-2; 8 nucleotides line up with TRBD1. The CDR3 consists of 17 residues. CDR1 LGHDT and CDR2 YNNKEL come from the germline V gene (reference sequence). The V segment lost 6 bases and the J segment 0 bases; nucleotides outside the gene matches: 9.

Turning to this clone: The sample holds other DNA sequences that translate to the same CDR3. J is TRBJ1-4 and V is TRBV5-1; TRBD1 matches 9 bases. This CDR3 comprises 14 residues. J gave up 5 bases and V 5 bases, and 4 bases lay outside the gene matches. The germline CDR1 and CDR2 sequences are SGHRS and YFSETQ. CDR3 DNA: TGCGCCAGCAGTAATGGACAGGGGAATGAAAAACTGTTTTTT. Translated: CASSNGQGNEKLFF.

The chain employs TRBV29-1 and TRBJ2-1; 11 bases line up with TRBD2. CDR1 and CDR2 from the germline V gene are SQVTM and ANQGSEA. The CDR3 has 16 residues. V lost 3 bases and J lost 0; bases outside the gene matches: 4. This chain's CDR3 is CSVDFLAGGSYNEQFF. The CDR3 DNA sequence: TGCAGCGTTGATTTCCTAGCGGGGGGCTCCTACAATGAGCAGTTCTTC.

The genes are TRBV2 and TRBJ1-2; D might be TRBD1 (6 bases). The CDR3 consists of 14 residues. In germline, CDR1 is SNHLY, CDR2 FYNNEI. Trimming removed 8 bases from V and 7 bases from J, with 20 bases in between. The CDR3 loop is CASRGQQPLGGYTF. The CDR3 bases are TGTGCCAGCCGAGGACAGCAACCCCTGGGTGGCTACACCTTC.

The chain is built from TRBV14 and TRBJ1-1, with a weak D call TRBD1 (5 bases). CDR1 is SGHDN, CDR2 FVKESK, per germline. The germline V and J ends were trimmed by 1 base and 5 bases, with 11 bases remaining between them. This CDR3 is built from 14 residues. The CDR3 nucleotides are TGTGCCAGCAGCCAAGGGGGGGGTAGGACTGAAGCTTTCTTT. Translation: CASSQGGGRTEAFF.

In regard to this clone: Other DNA sequences in this specimen translate into the identical CDR3. The V call is TRBV6-5, the J call TRBJ1-1; D unclear. CDR1 is MNHEY and CDR2 is SVGAGI in the germline V gene. This CDR3 has 14 amino acids. V shed 0 bases and J shed 0 bases, with 5 bases lying between them. CDR3 in amino acids: CASSYSQMNTEAFF. CDR3 DNA: TGTGCCAGCAGTTACTCCCAGATGAACACTGAAGCTTTCTTT.

The V call is TRBV23-1, the J call TRBJ1-1; the D gene is possibly TRBD1 (5 bases). Being an ORF, TRBV23-1 has a function that is uncertain. V was cut by 2 bases and J by 6 bases, with 10 bases left in between. The length of the CDR3 is 13 residues. CDR3 nucleotide sequence: TGCGCCAGCAGTCAAGGGGGGGTCGCTGAAGCTTTCTTT. Translating gives CASSQGGVAEAFF.

The J gene is TRBJ2-7, the V gene TRBV6-5, with 9 bases that match TRBD1. This CDR3 has 14 residues. Germline trimming cut 4 bases from V and 2 bases from J; bases unmatched to any gene: 3. Germline lookup yields CDR1 MNHEY and CDR2 SVGAGI. The CDR3 DNA reads TGTGCCAGCAGTTCGGACAGGGGCCCCTACGAGCAGTACTTC. Protein: CASSSDRGPYEQYF.

This chain joins TRBV4-1 and TRBJ2-5; maybe TRBD1 (6 bases). CDR3 length: 15 residues. CDR1 is MGHRA and CDR2 is YSYEKL in the germline V gene. V lost 2 bases and J lost 4, with 14 bases in between. As DNA, the CDR3 is TGCGCCAGCAGCCAATTGGGGGCGCGGGCAGAGACCCAGTACTTC. Amino acid sequence: CASSQLGARAETQYF.

This chain joins TRBV18 and TRBJ2-3, with TRBD1 matching over 7 bases. CDR1 and CDR2 (germline): KGHSH, LQKENI. The V segment lost 4 bases and the J segment 0 bases; nucleotides outside the gene matches: 4. CDR3 length: 15 residues. The DNA of the CDR3 is TGTGCCAGCTCACGTGACAGGGCCAGCACAGATACGCAGTATTTT. It yields the protein CASSRDRASTDTQYF.

The chain is built from TRBV11-2 and TRBJ1-6; 10 bases line up with TRBD1. V shed 3 bases, J shed 6 bases, and the junction held 5 bases outside the gene matches. Germline CDR1 SGHAT, CDR2 FQNNGV. The CDR3 is 16 residues long. In DNA form, the CDR3 reads TGTGCCAGCAGCTTCGGGACAGGGGTTGTTAATTCACCCCTCCACTTT. Its translation: CASSFGTGVVNSPLHF.

The J gene is TRBJ2-5, the V gene TRBV2; 7 bases align to TRBD2. The ends lost 5 bases at V and 7 bases at J; junction bases unmatched: 10. This CDR3 comprises 14 residues. Germline loops: CDR1 SNHLY, CDR2 FYNNEI. DNA for the CDR3: TGTGCCAGCAGTCCACCGAGCGGGGTAATGACCCAGTACTTC. Its translation: CASSPPSGVMTQYF.

This sequence joins TRBV11-2 and TRBJ1-4; tentatively, D is TRBD1 (6 bases). V was trimmed by 1 base and J by 6 bases, leaving 24 bases between them. CDR1 is SGHAT, CDR2 FQNNGV, per germline. The CDR3 runs to 19 residues. CDR3 nucleotide sequence: TGTGCCAGCAGCTTAGTTGGGACAAGGACCCCTGAATTAGATGAAAAACTGTTTTTT. Its protein is CASSLVGTRTPELDEKLFF.

This chain connects TRBV3-1 (or the pseudogene TRBV3-2) to TRBJ1-2; the match to TRBD1 covers 7 bases. V was clipped by 4 bases and J by 4 bases; unmatched bases: 3. The CDR3 extends over 13 amino acids. Germline loops: CDR1 LGHDT, CDR2 YNNKEL (reference sequence). As DNA, the CDR3 is TGTGCCAGCAGCCTTGGGACAGTCTATGGCTACACCTTC. Translated, it gives CASSLGTVYGYTF.

V gene TRBV7-9 combines with J gene TRBJ1-5, with D hard to call. V was cut by 4 bases and J by 0 bases, with 10 bases left in between. Per the germline V gene, CDR1 is SEHNR and CDR2 is FQNEAQ (reference sequence). The CDR3 length is 15 residues. CDR3 nucleotide sequence: TGTGCCAGCAGCTCCGACACGGATAGCAATCAGCCCCAGCATTTT. Translated: CASSSDTDSNQPQHF.

V and J are TRBV28 and TRBJ1-1; 7 bases are a match to TRBD1. With V trimmed by 2 bases and J by 7 bases, 10 bases remained unmatched. The V gene's germline CDR1 is MDHEN and CDR2 SYDVKM. The CDR3 consists of 15 residues. CDR3 loop: CASSLGGQGVVEAFF. CDR3 DNA sequence: TGTGCCAGCAGTTTAGGGGGGCAGGGGGTTGTTGAAGCTTTCTTT.

This chain joins TRBV18 and TRBJ1-2; 10 bases align to TRBD1. This CDR3 has 16 amino acids. The J segment lost 3 bases and the V segment lost 3 bases, leaving 7 bases of the junction unmatched. Germline CDR1 is KGHSH and CDR2 is LQKENI. The CDR3 here is CASSPRTGTGDYGYTF. The CDR3 nucleotides are TGTGCCAGCTCACCGAGGACCGGGACAGGGGACTATGGCTACACCTTC.

The chain employs TRBV5-8 and TRBJ2-5, with TRBD2 matching 8 bases. The V gene end was trimmed by 4 bases and the J gene end by 1 base; junction bases not matched to a gene: 6. The CDR3 extends over 15 amino acids. The germline V gene has CDR1 SGHTS and CDR2 YDEGEE. Here the CDR3 reads CASSGEAGGQETQYF. CDR3 sequence (DNA): TGTGCCAGCAGCGGGGAGGCGGGGGGCCAAGAGACCCAGTACTTC.

The chain uses TRBV7-2 and TRBJ1-2; tentative D call: TRBD1 (5 bases). The ends were cut back, 0 bases at V and 7 bases at J, with 12 bases in the middle. CDR1 and CDR2 (germline): SGHTA, FQGNSA. The CDR3 extends over 14 amino acids. The CDR3 is CASSLAISGVGYTF. CDR3 DNA sequence: TGTGCCAGCAGCTTAGCGATTTCGGGGGTTGGCTACACCTTC.

This clone turned up a few times. The genes are TRBV6-5 and TRBJ1-1; TRBD1 might be the D (5 bases). This CDR3 has 15 residues. Between the trimmed V and J ends, which lost 5 bases and 0 bases, there was a span of 13 bases. Germline CDR1 and CDR2: MNHEY and SVGAGI. Here the CDR3 reads CASSRQLLMNTEAFF. The CDR3 bases are TGTGCCAGCAGTCGACAGCTTTTAATGAACACTGAAGCTTTCTTT.

The genes are TRBV3-1 (or the pseudogene TRBV3-2) and TRBJ2-1; 8 bases agree with TRBD2. The germline V gene encodes CDR1 LGHDT and CDR2 YNNKEL (reference sequence). The J segment lost 6 bases and the V segment lost 0 bases, leaving 4 bases of the junction unmatched. CDR3 length: 15 amino acids. This CDR3 reads CASSQDGGAGNEQFF. CDR3 DNA sequence: TGTGCCAGCAGCCAAGACGGGGGGGCCGGCAATGAGCAGTTCTTC.

The V and J genes are TRBV4-1 and TRBJ1-2; possibly TRBD1 for D (5 bases). Deletions cut 4 bases from V and 4 bases from J, with 10 bases between. This CDR3 spans 13 amino acids. Germline CDR1 is MGHRA and CDR2 is YSYEKL. DNA of the CDR3: TGCGCCAGCAGCCCGGGGGGAGGCTATGGCTACACCTTC. Protein product: CASSPGGGYGYTF.

This clone was picked up a small number of times. The V gene is TRBV6-5, the J gene TRBJ1-4; no firm D call. CDR1 and CDR2 from the germline V gene are MNHEY and SVGAGI. The CDR3 consists of 14 residues. V was clipped by 5 bases and J by 6 bases, with 13 bases between them. CDR3 loop: CASSPTWRDEKLFF. The CDR3 DNA reads as TGTGCCAGCAGTCCCACCTGGCGGGATGAAAAACTGTTTTTT.